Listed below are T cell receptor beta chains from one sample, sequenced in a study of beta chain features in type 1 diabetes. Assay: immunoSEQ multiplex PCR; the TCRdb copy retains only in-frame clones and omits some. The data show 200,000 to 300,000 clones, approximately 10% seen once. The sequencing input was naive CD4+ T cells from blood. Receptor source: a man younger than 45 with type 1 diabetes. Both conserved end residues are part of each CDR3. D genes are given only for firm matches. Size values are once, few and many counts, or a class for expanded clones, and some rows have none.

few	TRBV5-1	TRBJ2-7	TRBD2	TGCGCCAGCAGCCCCACGGGAGGCGAGCAGTACTTC	CASSPTGGEQYF
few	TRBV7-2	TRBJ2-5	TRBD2	TGTGCCAGCAGCTCCACGGGACTAGTAGCAGAGACCCAGTACTTC	CASSSTGLVAETQYF
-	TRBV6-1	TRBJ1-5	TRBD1	TGTGCCAGTAGAGTGGAGGGGACAGGTCAGCCCCAGCATTTT	CASRVEGTGQPQHF
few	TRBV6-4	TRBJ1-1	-	TGTGCCAGCAGTGGCGGGATGAACACTGAAGCTTTCTTT	CASSGGMNTEAFF
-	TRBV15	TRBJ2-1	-	TGTGCCACCAGCAGCGAGCCCCGGAGCTACAATGAGCAGTTCTTC	CATSSEPRSYNEQFF
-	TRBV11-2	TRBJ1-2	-	TGTGCCAGCAGCTTAGCCCTCACAGGAAACTATGGCTACACCTTC	CASSLALTGNYGYTF
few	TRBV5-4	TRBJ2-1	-	TGTGCCAGCAGCTTGGGTGCAGGGGAGCAGTTCTTC	CASSLGAGEQFF
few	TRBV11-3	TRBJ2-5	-	TGTGCCAGCAGCCGGCGCCGGCGACTCCAAGAGACCCAGTACTTC	CASSRRRRLQETQYF
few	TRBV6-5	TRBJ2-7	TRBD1	TGTGCCAGCAGTTTTCAGGGGGACAGAAACTACGAGCAGTACTTC	CASSFQGDRNYEQYF
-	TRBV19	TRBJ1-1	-	TGTGCCAGTACCGGGAGGCATGTGACTGAAGCTTTCTTT	CASTGRHVTEAFF
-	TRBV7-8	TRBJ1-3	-	TGTGCCAGCAGCTTCGACAGCCGCTCTGGAAACACCATATATTTT	CASSFDSRSGNTIYF
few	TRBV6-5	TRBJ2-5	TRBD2	TGTGCCAGCAGACTAGCGGGACAAGAGACCCAGTACTTC	CASRLAGQETQYF
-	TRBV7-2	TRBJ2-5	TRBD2	TGTGCCAGCAGCTTAACTAGCGGAGGCCTGTACTTC	CASSLTSGGLYF
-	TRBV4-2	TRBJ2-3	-	TGTGCCAGCAGCCCAGCTGGGGTAGCGGAGACTCTTAGCACAGATACGCAGTATTTT	CASSPAGVAETLSTDTQYF
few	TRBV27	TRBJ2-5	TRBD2	TGTGCCAGCAGTTTATCGAGGCTAGCGGGAGAGACCCAGTACTTC	CASSLSRLAGETQYF
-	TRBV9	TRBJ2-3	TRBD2	TGTGCCAGCAGCGGGGGACTCCAGCGGGGGCTAAGCACAGATACGCAGTATTTT	CASSGGLQRGLSTDTQYF
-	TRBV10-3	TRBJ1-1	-	TGTGCCATCAGTGAGGAGACAGGTGAAGCTTTCTTT	CAISEETGEAFF
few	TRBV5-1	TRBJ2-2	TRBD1	TGCGCCAGCAGCGCCGGACAGGGGAACACCGGGGAGCTGTTTTTT	CASSAGQGNTGELFF
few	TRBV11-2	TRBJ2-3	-	TGTGCCAGCAGCGCCCGACTTTTCACAGATACGCAGTATTTT	CASSARLFTDTQYF
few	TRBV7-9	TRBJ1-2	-	TGTGCCAGCAGCTCCGGACAGAACTATGGCTACACCTTC	CASSSGQNYGYTF
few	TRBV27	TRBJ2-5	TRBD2	TGTGCCAGCAGTCCACTAGCGGGGGGCCTAGAGACCCAGTACTTC	CASSPLAGGLETQYF
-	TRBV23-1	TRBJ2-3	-	TGCGCCAGCAGTCAATCGCCAGGGAAGGCCACAGATACGCAGTATTTT	CASSQSPGKATDTQYF
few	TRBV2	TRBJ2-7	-	TGTGCCAGCAGCCTAGACAGAGCCTACGAGCAGTACTTC	CASSLDRAYEQYF
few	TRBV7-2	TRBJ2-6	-	TGTGCCAGCAGCCCACCGACATCCTCTGGGGCCAACGTCCTGACTTTC	CASSPPTSSGANVLTF
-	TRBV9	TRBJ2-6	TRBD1	TGTGCCAGCAGCGTAGGGACAGGGGCTGGGGCCAACGTCCTGACTTTC	CASSVGTGAGANVLTF
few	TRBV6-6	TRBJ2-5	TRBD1	TGTGCCAGCAGTTTACCGGGACAGGAATGGGAGACCCAGTACTTC	CASSLPGQEWETQYF
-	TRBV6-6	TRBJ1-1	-	TGTGCCAGCAGTTTGGCAGGGAACACTGAAGCTTTCTTT	CASSLAGNTEAFF
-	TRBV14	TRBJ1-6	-	TGTGCCAGCAGCCACGATTCAGGGTTCAACTCACCCCTCCACTTT	CASSHDSGFNSPLHF
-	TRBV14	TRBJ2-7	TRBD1	TGTGCCAGCAGCATCAGGGACAGGGACGAGCAGTACTTC	CASSIRDRDEQYF
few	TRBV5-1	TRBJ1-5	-	TGCGCCAGCAGCTTGGCAGGGTTTGAGGATCAGCCCCAGCATTTT	CASSLAGFEDQPQHF
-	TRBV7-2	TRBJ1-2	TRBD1	TGTGCCAGCAGCTCTCGGGACAGGGGGCGAATAGTCTATGGCTACACCTTC	CASSSRDRGRIVYGYTF
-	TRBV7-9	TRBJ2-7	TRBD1	TGTGCCAGCAGCAGGGCCGGGACAGACTACGAGCAGTACTTC	CASSRAGTDYEQYF
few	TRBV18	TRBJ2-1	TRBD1	TGTGCCAGCTCACCGGTTGGGACAGGGCCTTACAATGAGCAGTTCTTC	CASSPVGTGPYNEQFF
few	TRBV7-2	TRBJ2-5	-	TGTGCCAGCAGCTTAGTAACTATCGGGGAGACCCAGTACTTC	CASSLVTIGETQYF
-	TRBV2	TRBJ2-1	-	TGTGCCAGCAGTATGGGCCGGGGAAACAATGAGCAGTTCTTC	CASSMGRGNNEQFF
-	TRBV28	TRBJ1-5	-	TGTGCCAGCACTTTGGCAGGGATGAGCAATCAGCCCCAGCATTTT	CASTLAGMSNQPQHF
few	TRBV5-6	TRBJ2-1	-	TGTGCCAGCAGCTACGGGGGTAGCTCCTACAATGAGCAGTTCTTC	CASSYGGSSYNEQFF
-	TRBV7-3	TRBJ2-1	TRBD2	TGTGCCAGCAGCTCGGGGGGGTACAATGAGCAGTTCTTC	CASSSGGYNEQFF
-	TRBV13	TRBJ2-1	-	TGTGCCAGCAGCTTACTACAGGGTAATGAGCAGTTCTTC	CASSLLQGNEQFF
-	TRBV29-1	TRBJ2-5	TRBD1	TGCAGCGTTGTAAGACAGGGCGGCGAGACCCAGTACTTC	CSVVRQGGETQYF
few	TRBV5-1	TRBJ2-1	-	TGCGCCAGCAGCACGACCCCCGGGTCCTACAATGAGCAGTTCTTC	CASSTTPGSYNEQFF
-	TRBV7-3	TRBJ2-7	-	TGTGCCAGCAGCCCCCACAGGGAGTCCTACGAGCAGTACTTC	CASSPHRESYEQYF
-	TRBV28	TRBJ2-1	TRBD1	TGTGCCAGCAGTACCCCGGACAGGGGGCTGAATGAGCAGTTCTTC	CASSTPDRGLNEQFF
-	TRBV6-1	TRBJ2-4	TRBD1	TGTGCCAGCAAAACCGGGACAGGGAGCATTCAGTACTTC	CASKTGTGSIQYF
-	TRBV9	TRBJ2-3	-	TGTGCCAGCAGCCCCTCGGGTTTTGGGAAGGGGACAGATACGCAGTATTTT	CASSPSGFGKGTDTQYF
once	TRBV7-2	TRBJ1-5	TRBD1	TGTGCCAGCAGCCCATATGTGGGACAGGGGAGACAGCCCCAGCATTTT	CASSPYVGQGRQPQHF
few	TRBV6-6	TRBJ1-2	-	TGTGCCAGCAGTTCCCCGCGGGGTGGAGGCTACACCTTC	CASSSPRGGGYTF
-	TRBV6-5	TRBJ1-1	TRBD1	TGTGCCAGCAGGACAGGGGGAACCACTGAAGCTTTCTTT	CASRTGGTTEAFF